Shown below are 18 T cell receptor beta chains from a single sample sequenced in a study of T cell repertoires in cytomegalovirus infection. TCRdb itself ran the reads through MiXCR, one entry per CDR3 protein. Among 450,000 to 550,000 distinct CDR3 sequences listed, about 44% were seen once. No antigen is known for these receptors. The sample in question was cultured PBMCs, obtained from culture after CMV antigen stimulation. Every receptor here comes from a human donor in good health (CMV status not recorded). Some clones in this sample may be carry-over from other donors' samples.

The chain is built from TRBV12-3 or TRBV12-4 and TRBJ2-3; 9 nucleotides match TRBD2. After removal of 4 bases from V and 3 bases from J, the junction contained 5 bases not matched to a gene. This CDR3 is built from 15 residues. The CDR3 nucleotides read TGTGCCAGCAGTTCACATAGCGGGAGTACAGATACGCAGTATTTT. Translation: CASSSHSGSTDTQYF.

This clonotype was observed a few times. This chain uses TRBV6-6 with TRBJ2-1; 12 bases match TRBD1. V trimming: 6 bases; J trimming: 6 bases; junction bases outside the gene matches: 12. Germline CDR1 and CDR2: MNHNY and SVGAGI (reference sequence). The CDR3 totals 17 residues. CDR3 coding DNA: TGTGCCAGCAGCACCGGGACAGGGGGCTTCGGGGGCAATGAGCAGTTCTTC. This translates into CASSTGTGGFGGNEQFF.

This clonotype has a handful of counts. The chain recombines TRBV6-1 with TRBJ1-5; 8 bases line up with TRBD1. Germline lookup yields CDR1 MNHNS and CDR2 SASEGT. Germline trimming cut 8 bases from V and 11 bases from J; bases unmatched to any gene: 11. This CDR3 is 13 amino acids long. The CDR3 here is CASGTGGSRTQHF. The CDR3 nucleotides are TGTGCCAGCGGGACAGGAGGGAGCAGAACCCAGCATTTT.

This clonotype was seen ten or more times. This chain links TRBV7-2 with TRBJ2-3; D ambiguous. The germline V gene has CDR1 SGHTA and CDR2 FQGNSA. The CDR3 covers 13 residues. Trimming pared 5 bases from V and 4 bases from J, leaving 10 bases between. The CDR3 protein is CASSDRHSDTQYF. CDR3 sequence (DNA): TGTGCCAGCAGCGACCGACACTCAGATACGCAGTATTTT. Complete variable domain (other parts from reference TRBV7-2 and TRBJ2-3): GAGVSQSPSNKVTEKGKDVELRCDPISGHTALYWYRQSLGQGLEFLIYFQGNSAPDKSGLPSDRFSAERTGGSVSTLTIQRTQQEDSAVYLCASSDRHSDTQYFGPGTRLTVL.

A note on this clonotype: A much larger clone differs by one base, so this may be a read error. The chain carries TRBV7-2 and TRBJ2-5; 11 bases are a match to TRBD1. The CDR3 runs 15 residues. Germline assignment: CDR1 SGHTA and CDR2 FQGNSA. CDR3 sequence: CANSFGTGGQETQYF. The DNA for the CDR3 is TGTGCCAACAGCTTCGGGACAGGGGGGCAAGAGACCCAGTACTTC.

The J gene is TRBJ1-1, the V gene TRBV20-1, with a tentative D call TRBD1 (6 bases). The CDR3 has 13 amino acids. V lost 4 bases and J 7 bases, leaving 16 bases between the germline ends. Germline values: CDR1 DFQATT, CDR2 SNEGSKA (reference sequence). The chain's CDR3 is CSAIDTGSDEAFF. CDR3 coding DNA: TGCAGTGCTATCGATACAGGGAGCGATGAAGCTTTCTTT.

A few counts support this clonotype. The genes are TRBV28 and TRBJ1-1; D call uncertain. The CDR3 covers 14 residues. Trimming took off 7 bases at V and 1 base at J, with 13 bases between the two ends. Germline V gene data show CDR1 as MDHEN and CDR2 as SYDVKM. The CDR3, as DNA: TGTGCCAGCACCCTATTACCGGCGAACACTGAAGCTTTCTTT. Its translation is CASTLLPANTEAFF.

This clonotype was recorded many times. V usage is TRBV28 and J usage is TRBJ2-1; D assignment may be TRBD1 or TRBD2 (6 bases each). Trimming pared 2 bases from V and 2 bases from J, leaving 10 bases between. The CDR3 has 15 amino acids. Germline loops: CDR1 MDHEN, CDR2 SYDVKM. CDR3 sequence (DNA): TGTGCCAGCAGTTTAGGAGGGGGGCCCTACAATGAGCAGTTCTTC. Encoded protein: CASSLGGGPYNEQFF.

The chain joins TRBV6-6 to TRBJ2-2; D gene uncertain. V was trimmed by 1 base and J by 0 bases, leaving 6 bases between them. The V gene's germline CDR1 is MNHNY and CDR2 SVGAGI (reference sequence). The CDR3 is made up of 15 amino acids. CDR3 residues: CASSYWTANTGELFF. CDR3 bases: TGTGCCAGCAGTTACTGGACGGCGAACACCGGGGAGCTGTTTTTT.

V and J are TRBV7-2 and TRBJ2-7, with D perhaps given as TRBD1 or TRBD2 (6 bases each). This CDR3 is 14 amino acids long. The germline V and J ends were trimmed by 4 bases and 2 bases, with 12 bases remaining between them. From germline, CDR1 is SGHTA and CDR2 FQGNSA. The CDR3 loop reads CASSSGDITYEQYF. The CDR3 nucleotides read TGTGCCAGCAGCTCGGGGGACATCACCTACGAGCAGTACTTC.

This clonotype turned up a few times. The chain is built from TRBV4-1 and TRBJ2-3, with D hard to call. This CDR3 spans 15 amino acids. Germline V gene sequence: CDR1 MGHRA, CDR2 YSYEKL. V lost 3 bases and J 0 bases, leaving 10 bases between the germline ends. CDR3 protein: CASSQSSPSTDTQYF. DNA of the CDR3: TGCGCCAGCAGCCAGAGCAGTCCCAGCACAGATACGCAGTATTTT.

This chain uses TRBV7-6 with TRBJ1-1; 10 bases match TRBD1. The CDR3 covers 14 residues. V shed 8 bases and J 4 bases; nucleotides not matched to a gene: 7. CDR1 SGHVS and CDR2 FNYEAQ come from the germline V gene. CDR3 nucleotides: TGTGCCAGCGTCGACAGGGGGCTTGGCACTGAAGCTTTCTTT. Translation gives CASVDRGLGTEAFF.

There are many counts of this clonotype. The chain employs TRBV7-2 and TRBJ2-7; 7 positions agree with TRBD1. Germline trimming cut 1 base from V and 6 bases from J; bases unmatched to any gene: 12. Germline V lookup: CDR1 SGHTA, CDR2 FQGNSA. There are 16 residues in the CDR3. In DNA, the CDR3 is TGTGCCAGCAGCTTAGACGGTCGCCAGGGGGTGACCGAGCAGTACTTC. Translation gives CASSLDGRQGVTEQYF.

This sequence joins TRBV7-2 and TRBJ2-1; no definite D call. The germline V gene has CDR1 SGHTA and CDR2 FQGNSA. Between the trimmed V and J ends, which lost 1 base and 6 bases, there was a span of 10 bases. The CDR3 consists of 14 residues. CDR3 nucleotide sequence: TGTGCCAGCAGCTTAGGGGCTAGTTCCAATGAGCAGTTCTTC. Translated: CASSLGASSNEQFF.

The rearrangement uses TRBV7-8 and TRBJ2-7, with D possibly being TRBD1 (5 bases). Germline CDR1 reads SGHVS; CDR2 reads FQNEAQ. The CDR3 has 15 residues. V was clipped by 1 base and J by 1 base, with 11 bases between them. The CDR3, as DNA: TGTGCCAGCAGCTTAGATCAGGGAAGGTCCTACGAGCAGTACTTC. It translates to CASSLDQGRSYEQYF.

This chain joins TRBV7-2 and TRBJ2-7; 9 positions agree with TRBD2. Germline V lookup: CDR1 SGHTA, CDR2 FQGNSA. CDR3 length equals 16 residues. J was trimmed by 2 bases and V by 4 bases; bases with no gene match: 9. Here the CDR3 reads CASSSRPGTSPYEQYF. The CDR3 bases are TGTGCCAGCAGCTCTAGGCCGGGGACTAGCCCCTACGAGCAGTACTTC.

V is TRBV7-2 and J is TRBJ1-6; D remains unclear. The V end lost 5 bases, the J end lost 2 bases, and 28 bases lay between the germline ends. The CDR3 loop spans 21 amino acids. CDR1 is SGHTA, CDR2 FQGNSA, per germline. CDR3 in DNA: TGTGCCAGCAGCCCAGCAATATTCCGGGTGGCCCGGGAAGCCTATAATTCACCCCTCCACTTT. This gives the protein CASSPAIFRVAREAYNSPLHF.

This clonotype was found a few times. The gene calls are TRBV7-2 and TRBJ2-3; possibly TRBD2 for D (7 bases). Germline V CDR1 and CDR2: SGHTA, FQGNSA. CDR3 length: 18 residues. V was trimmed by 4 bases and J by 1 base, leaving 21 bases between them. In DNA form, the CDR3 reads TGTGCCAGCAGCTGGAAGGGAGGGACCGGGGGGCGCACAGATACGCAGTATTTT. It specifies CASSWKGGTGGRTDTQYF.